Reported below is one TCR beta chain. Its antigen is unknown. The record originates from a study of blood T cells in healthy people across ages. Study-level findings and limits: Both higher diversity and more naive CD4+ cells marked long-lived donors when set against aged donors. Age showed a roughly linear inverse relationship with TCR beta diversity per million T cells.

The individuals who served as donors were healthy Caucasians living in Russia, aged roughly 6 to 90. This CDR3 is built from 15 residues. V gave up 5 bases and J gave up 3 bases, with 17 bases separating them. A J-beta primer mix and a sample-barcoded 5' primer were used in a second PCR of roughly 6 to 12 cycles. Tags on each cDNA molecule came from a template-switch adaptor with 12 random nucleotides. TCRdb used MiXCR to reprocess the 5' RACE reads, holding one entry per CDR3 protein. Of 1.5 million to 2 million distinct CDR3 sequences listed, about 35% are singletons. The specimen sequenced was blood. The gene calls are TRBV12-3 or TRBV12-4 and TRBJ2-7; possible D gene TRBD2, 7 bases. The clonotype was recovered from a young woman in good health. CDR3: CASSSGTNLNYEQYF. For the CDR3, the DNA is TGTGCCAGCAGTAGCGGGACAAACCTTAACTACGAGCAGTACTTC.